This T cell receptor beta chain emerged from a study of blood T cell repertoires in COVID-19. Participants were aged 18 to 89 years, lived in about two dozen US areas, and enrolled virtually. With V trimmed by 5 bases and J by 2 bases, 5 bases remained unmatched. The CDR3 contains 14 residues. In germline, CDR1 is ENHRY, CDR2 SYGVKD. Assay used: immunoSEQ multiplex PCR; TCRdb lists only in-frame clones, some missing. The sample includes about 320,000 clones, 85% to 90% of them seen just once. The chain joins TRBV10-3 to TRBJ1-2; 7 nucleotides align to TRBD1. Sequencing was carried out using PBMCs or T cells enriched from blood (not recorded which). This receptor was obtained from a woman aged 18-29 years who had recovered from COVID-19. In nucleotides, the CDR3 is TGTGCCATCAGTTGGGACAGTGACAACTATGGCTACACCTTC. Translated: CAISWDSDNYGYTF.